Listed here are 15 T cell receptor beta chains from one sample, sequenced in a study of cytomegalovirus exposure and HLA in healthy donors (dated by TCRdb to the late 2010s). Library creation used the immunoSEQ multiplex PCR assay. For the multiplex PCR, a mixture combining 60 forward primers for TCR Vbeta segments and 13 reverse primers for TCR Jbeta segments was used. TCRdb carries this immuneACCESS record with in-frame sequences only. Its versions omit some clonotypes, under half of them owing to an unresolved V gene in the studies checked, with the rest unexplained. This sample lists roughly 120,000 clones; over 75% were detected once. The ten largest account for over 10% of the sample. Material: PBMCs. All receptors come from a woman between 40 and 55 years old in good health and CMV-seropositive.

This chain joins TRBV5-1 and TRBJ2-1; 8 bases are shared with TRBD2. After removal of 4 bases from V and 2 bases from J, the junction contained 5 bases not matched to a gene. Looked up from germline, CDR1 is SGHRS and CDR2 is YFSETQ. The CDR3 contains 15 residues. The DNA of the CDR3 is TGCGCCAGCAGCCTTAGCGGGACGGCCTACAATGAGCAGTTCTTC. The encoded protein is CASSLSGTAYNEQFF. Supplemented by reference TRBV5-1 and TRBJ2-1, the full variable domain reads KAGVTQTPRYLIKTRGQQVTLSCSPISGHRSVSWYQQTPGQGLQFLFEYFSETQRNKGNFPGRFSGRQFSNSRSEMNVSTLELGDSALYLCASSLSGTAYNEQFFGPGTRLTVL.

This chain uses TRBV7-3 with TRBJ2-2, with a tentative D call TRBD1 (6 bases). V was pared by 6 bases and J by 6 bases, with 14 bases between. The V gene's germline CDR1 is SGHTA and CDR2 FQGTGA. The CDR3 length is 14 residues. CDR3 protein: CASSSTGTAGELFF. The DNA of the CDR3 is TGTGCCAGCAGTTCCACAGGGACGGCCGGGGAGCTGTTTTTT.

The genes are TRBV6-1 and TRBJ1-5, with D maybe TRBD1 (5 bases). There are 14 residues in the CDR3. The V end lost 2 bases, the J end lost 6 bases, and 11 bases lay between the germline ends. CDR1 MNHNS and CDR2 SASEGT come from the germline V gene. DNA for the CDR3: TGTGCCAGCAGTGAAAGGCAGGGTGGTCAGCCCCAGCATTTT. Its translation is CASSERQGGQPQHF.

The chain joins TRBV30 to TRBJ2-1, with 11 nucleotides matching TRBD2. This CDR3 comprises 11 residues. Per the germline V gene, CDR1 is GTSNPN and CDR2 is SVGIG (reference sequence). V gave up 7 bases and J gave up 10 bases; unmatched junction bases: 3. CDR3 protein: CAFLAGGEQFF. DNA for the CDR3: TGTGCCTTCTTAGCGGGAGGGGAGCAGTTCTTC.

The V call is TRBV5-1, the J call TRBJ2-5; a possible D gene is TRBD2 (5 bases). The germline V gene has CDR1 SGHRS and CDR2 YFSETQ. The CDR3 consists of 15 residues. Trimming pared 4 bases from V and 2 bases from J, leaving 15 bases between. CDR3 DNA sequence: TGCGCCAGCAGCCCCCAAGGAGGCCAGCAAGAGACCCAGTACTTC. This gives the protein CASSPQGGQQETQYF. Filled out from reference TRBV5-1 and TRBJ2-5, the complete variable domain reads KAGVTQTPRYLIKTRGQQVTLSCSPISGHRSVSWYQQTPGQGLQFLFEYFSETQRNKGNFPGRFSGRQFSNSRSEMNVSTLELGDSALYLCASSPQGGQQETQYFGPGTRLLVL.

J is TRBJ2-7 and V is TRBV6-4; the match to TRBD1 covers 7 bases. Germline V lookup: CDR1 MRHNA, CDR2 SNTAGT. This CDR3 is built from 17 residues. Losses at the gene ends were 5 bases for V and 3 bases for J; bases not matched to a gene: 16. CDR3 coding DNA: TGTGCCAGCAGTCAGAGACAGGGATTAATTCTGTGCTACGAGCAGTACTTC. Protein: CASSQRQGLILCYEQYF.

This chain connects TRBV2 to TRBJ1-6, with a tentative D call TRBD1 (5 bases). The CDR3 consists of 14 residues. Germline CDR1 is SNHLY and CDR2 is FYNNEI. V was trimmed by 2 bases and J by 8 bases, leaving 10 bases between them. The CDR3 DNA reads TGTGCCAGCAGTGAATACCAGGGATATTCACCCCTCCACTTT. It specifies CASSEYQGYSPLHF.

V and J are TRBV14 and TRBJ2-7, with 8 bases that match TRBD1. CDR1 is SGHDN and CDR2 is FVKESK in the germline V gene. The CDR3 consists of 14 residues. The V gene end was trimmed by 3 bases and the J gene end by 3 bases; junction bases not matched to a gene: 4. The CDR3 loop reads CASSHWDRSYEQYF. The CDR3 DNA follows: TGTGCCAGCAGCCACTGGGACAGGAGCTACGAGCAGTACTTC.

The chain couples TRBV28 to TRBJ2-7; 10 nucleotides agree with TRBD1. V was pared by 3 bases and J by 2 bases, with 16 bases of the junction left unmatched. This CDR3 has 19 amino acids. Germline V gene data show CDR1 as MDHEN and CDR2 as SYDVKM. CDR3 DNA sequence: TGTGCCAGCAGTTTCCTCGGGACAGGGGTATTCGGTGTGGCCTACGAGCAGTACTTC. Protein sequence: CASSFLGTGVFGVAYEQYF.

This clone was recorded many times. The V and J genes are TRBV6-6 and TRBJ1-1; TRBD1 aligns across 7 bases. Germline CDR1 is MNHNY and CDR2 is SVGAGI (reference sequence). CDR3 length: 14 amino acids. The V gene end was trimmed by 4 bases and the J gene end by 7 bases; junction bases not matched to a gene: 9. The DNA for the CDR3 is TGTGCCAGCAGTTCCGGAATGACAGGGTTTGAAGCTTTCTTT. It translates to CASSSGMTGFEAFF.

The CDR3 sequence is CASSFTGRGGYTF. CDR3 bases: TGCGCCAGCAGTTTTACAGGGCGAGGGGGCTACACCTTC. The V gene is TRBV4-1, the J gene TRBJ1-2, with D maybe TRBD1 (6 bases). CDR3 length: 13 residues. Per germline, CDR1 MGHRA and CDR2 YSYEKL. With 6 bases removed from V and 8 bases from J, the gap between germline ends came to 16 bases.

This clone showed up just a few times. V is TRBV5-4 and J is TRBJ2-1, with TRBD2 matching over 12 bases. The V gene end was trimmed by 0 bases and the J gene end by 4 bases; junction bases not matched to a gene: 2. Germline assignment: CDR1 SGHNT and CDR2 YYREEE (reference sequence). The CDR3 is 16 residues long. The CDR3 protein is CASSLGGLAGYNEQFF. Here the CDR3 DNA reads TGTGCCAGCAGCTTGGGGGGACTAGCGGGTTACAATGAGCAGTTCTTC.

The chain couples TRBV9 to TRBJ2-3, with TRBD1 as a possible D gene (5 bases). The CDR3 is made up of 13 amino acids. Trimming left V 3 bases short and J 6 bases short, with 11 bases between. Germline CDR1 and CDR2: SGDLS and YYNGEE. CDR3 loop: CASSEGPSDTQYF. CDR3 coding DNA: TGTGCCAGCAGCGAGGGGCCCTCGGATACGCAGTATTTT.

This chain joins TRBV7-6 and TRBJ2-5; D perhaps matches TRBD2 (5 bases). Per germline, CDR1 SGHVS and CDR2 FNYEAQ. Trimming pared 0 bases from V and 5 bases from J, leaving 10 bases between. The length of the CDR3 is 14 residues. The chain's CDR3 is CASSLAAGLETQYF. As DNA, the CDR3 is TGTGCCAGCAGCTTAGCGGCGGGTTTGGAGACCCAGTACTTC.

The CDR3 DNA sequence: TGCGCCAGCAGCTTGTTTACCGGGGGGGGTGCTGAAGCTTTCTTT. Translation: CASSLFTGGGAEAFF. This chain uses TRBV5-1 with TRBJ1-1; D might be TRBD1 (5 bases). The V and J ends lost 1 base and 6 bases respectively, with 16 bases between them. The CDR3 is made up of 15 amino acids. In germline, CDR1 is SGHRS, CDR2 YFSETQ.